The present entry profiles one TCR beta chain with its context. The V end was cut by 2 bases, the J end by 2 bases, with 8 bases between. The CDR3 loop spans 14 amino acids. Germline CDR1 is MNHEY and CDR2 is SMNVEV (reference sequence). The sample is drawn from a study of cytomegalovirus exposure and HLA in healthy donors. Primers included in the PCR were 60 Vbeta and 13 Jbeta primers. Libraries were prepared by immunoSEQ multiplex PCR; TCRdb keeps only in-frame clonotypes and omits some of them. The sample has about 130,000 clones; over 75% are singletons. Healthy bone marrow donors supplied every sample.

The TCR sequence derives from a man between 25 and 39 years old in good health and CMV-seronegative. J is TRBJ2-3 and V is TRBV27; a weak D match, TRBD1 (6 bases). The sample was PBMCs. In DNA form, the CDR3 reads TGTGCCAGCAGTTTAACAGGGATCACAGATACGCAGTATTTT. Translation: CASSLTGITDTQYF.